One sample yielded the 22 T cell receptor beta chains listed below, sequenced in a study of T-cell reconstitution after alpha-beta-depleted transplantation in children. The TCRbeta library incorporated unique molecular identifiers. TCRdb reprocessed the PCR reads with MiXCR, giving one entry per CDR3 protein. The sample carries around 370,000 distinct CDR3 sequences, about a tenth recorded once. The specimen comprised PBMCs from the stem cell graft donor, sampled from the stem cell graft. The receptors originated from a human donor who donated a stem cell graft to a child with acute lymphoblastic leukemia.

The gene calls are TRBV7-9 and TRBJ2-7; no reliable D call. The V end lost 4 bases, the J end lost 2 bases, and 12 bases lay between the germline ends. This CDR3 is built from 14 residues. The germline gives CDR1 SEHNR, CDR2 FQNEAQ (reference sequence). The CDR3 DNA reads as TGTGCCAGCAGCTCCGCTCTTAGGACCTACGAGCAGTACTTC. Protein: CASSSALRTYEQYF.

The chain is built from TRBV9 and TRBJ2-5; D may match TRBD1 or TRBD2 (6 bases each). The CDR3 extends over 15 amino acids. Germline CDR1 reads SGDLS; CDR2 reads YYNGEE. V was clipped by 4 bases and J by 2 bases, with 15 bases between them. CDR3: CASSPRGERQETQYF. In nucleotides, the CDR3 is TGTGCCAGCAGCCCGAGGGGGGAGAGACAAGAGACCCAGTACTTC.

J is TRBJ1-5 and V is TRBV20-1; a weak D match, TRBD1 (5 bases). The CDR3 sequence is 17 residues long. Trimming took 3 bases from V and 5 from J, leaving 23 bases between them. Germline V lookup: CDR1 DFQATT, CDR2 SNEGSKA (reference sequence). The CDR3 reads CSASIGQGTWSHQPQHF. The CDR3 nucleotides are TGCAGTGCTAGTATCGGCCAGGGAACCTGGAGCCATCAGCCCCAGCATTTT.

In its sample, this clonotype was seen a few times. The chain links TRBV4-1 to TRBJ2-1, with TRBD1 identical over 9 bases. This CDR3 spans 15 amino acids. Germline assignment: CDR1 MGHRA and CDR2 YSYEKL. V lost 1 base to trimming and J lost 3 bases; unmatched junction nucleotides: 1. As DNA, the CDR3 is TGCGCCAGCAGCCAAGGGGACAGGGACTACAATGAGCAGTTCTTC. Amino acids: CASSQGDRDYNEQFF.

This chain connects TRBV19 to TRBJ2-1, with 8 nucleotides matching TRBD2. There are 15 residues in the CDR3. Germline V CDR1 and CDR2: LNHDA, SQIVND (reference sequence). The V and J ends lost 4 bases and 4 bases, in that order; junction bases with no gene match: 6. The CDR3 is CASSRAGAPYNEQFF. CDR3 sequence (DNA): TGTGCCAGTAGTAGAGCGGGAGCCCCTTACAATGAGCAGTTCTTC.

This clonotype has just a few counts. V usage is TRBV18 and J usage is TRBJ2-3, with 9 bases aligning to TRBD2. With V trimmed by 8 bases and J by 0 bases, 9 bases remained unmatched. Germline V lookup: CDR1 KGHSH, CDR2 LQKENI. The CDR3 contains 16 residues. The CDR3 nucleotides are TGTGCCAGCCCAAGGACTAGCGTCCATAGCACAGATACGCAGTATTTT. It specifies CASPRTSVHSTDTQYF.

This clonotype was observed a handful of times. The V and J genes are TRBV7-2 and TRBJ2-7; 9 positions match TRBD1. CDR1 SGHTA and CDR2 FQGNSA come from the germline V gene. The CDR3 contains 12 residues. Trimming cost V 5 bases and J 6 bases; bases outside gene matches: 2. CDR3 amino acids: CASSTTGGEQYF. CDR3 nucleotide sequence: TGTGCCAGCAGCACGACAGGGGGCGAGCAGTACTTC.

This clonotype was recorded at least ten times. The J gene is TRBJ2-5, the V gene TRBV24-1, with D maybe TRBD1 (5 bases). CDR3 length: 12 amino acids. The germline V gene has CDR1 KGHDR and CDR2 SFDVKD. Trimming stripped 9 bases from V and 0 bases from J, with 7 bases between. The CDR3 DNA reads as TGTGCCACCTGGACATACCAAGAGACCCAGTACTTC. This sequence encodes CATWTYQETQYF.

This chain connects TRBV19 to TRBJ1-5; 7 bases map to TRBD1. The germline V gene has CDR1 LNHDA and CDR2 SQIVND (reference sequence). After removal of 4 bases from V and 1 base from J, the junction contained 4 bases not matched to a gene. The CDR3 covers 15 residues. The CDR3 bases are TGTGCCAGTAGTACAACGACAGGGAGCAATCAGCCCCAGCATTTT. Residues: CASSTTTGSNQPQHF.

This sequence joins TRBV7-9 and TRBJ2-3; no clear D gene. The V end was cut by 2 bases, the J end by 2 bases, with 17 bases between. The V gene's germline CDR1 is SEHNR and CDR2 FQNEAQ (reference sequence). This CDR3 contains 17 residues. The CDR3: CASSLRVEGPFTDTQYF. CDR3 DNA sequence: TGTGCCAGCAGCTTAAGGGTCGAAGGTCCTTTCACAGATACGCAGTATTTT.

This clonotype has more than one count but fewer than ten. This rearrangement joins TRBV20-1 to TRBJ2-1, with 11 bases matching TRBD2. This CDR3 has 14 amino acids. Trimming removed 5 bases from V and 9 bases from J; junction bases left unmatched: 9. CDR1 and CDR2 from the germline V gene are DFQATT and SNEGSKA (reference sequence). The CDR3 reads CSAGISGRASEQFF. The CDR3 bases are TGCAGTGCTGGGATTAGCGGGAGGGCCTCTGAGCAGTTCTTC.

Only a few counts were recorded for this clonotype. The chain links TRBV20-1 to TRBJ2-4, with 11 bases identical to TRBD1. This CDR3 has 19 residues. Germline V gives CDR1 DFQATT, CDR2 SNEGSKA (reference sequence). Unmatched junction bases numbered 11, after V lost 0 bases and J lost 1 base. The CDR3 spells CSARDPSDRGLGAKNIQYF. DNA for the CDR3: TGCAGTGCTAGAGACCCCTCGGACAGGGGGCTGGGGGCCAAAAACATTCAGTACTTC.

This clonotype was counted only a few times. The chain carries TRBV4-2 and TRBJ2-5, with D unclear. The CDR3 has 15 amino acids. From germline, CDR1 is LGHNA and CDR2 YNFKEQ. Trimming left V 0 bases short and J 5 bases short, with 13 bases between. This chain's CDR3 is CASSQEESLDETQYF. The CDR3 DNA reads as TGTGCCAGCAGCCAAGAAGAGTCCTTGGACGAGACCCAGTACTTC.

The chain employs TRBV3-1 and TRBJ2-2; D is uncertain. The CDR3 runs 13 residues. V dropped 0 bases and J dropped 4 bases, with 3 bases sitting between them. Germline CDR1 LGHDT, CDR2 YNNKEL (reference sequence). The CDR3 DNA is TGTGCCAGCAGCCAAGACGGCACCGGGGAGCTGTTTTTT. Its protein is CASSQDGTGELFF.

This clonotype appeared a few times. The chain joins TRBV6-5 to TRBJ1-3; D is unresolved. This CDR3 is built from 15 residues. Between the trimmed V and J ends, which lost 4 bases and 2 bases, there was a span of 12 bases. CDR1 MNHEY and CDR2 SVGAGI come from the germline V gene. CDR3 protein: CASSFKVVAGNTIYF. CDR3 sequence (DNA): TGTGCCAGCAGTTTTAAGGTCGTTGCTGGAAACACCATATATTTT.

This chain links TRBV28 with TRBJ2-5; TRBD2 aligns across 12 bases. The V and J ends lost 2 bases and 5 bases, in that order; junction bases with no gene match: 9. The length of the CDR3 is 17 residues. Germline CDR1 MDHEN, CDR2 SYDVKM. Here the CDR3 DNA reads TGTGCCAGCAGTTTAGGGCTAGCGGGAGGGCGGGGGGAGACCCAGTACTTC. Its translation: CASSLGLAGGRGETQYF. The full variable domain, its missing parts supplied by reference TRBV28 and TRBJ2-5, is DVKVTQSSRYLVKRTGEKVFLECVQDMDHENMFWYRQDPGLGLRLIYFSYDVKMKEKGDIPEGYSVSREKKERFSLILESASTNQTSMYLCASSLGLAGGRGETQYFGPGTRLLVL.

This clonotype was detected many times. V and J are TRBV9 and TRBJ1-2, with 10 nucleotides matching TRBD1. Per germline, CDR1 SGDLS and CDR2 YYNGEE. The CDR3 length is 14 residues. V lost 4 bases and J lost 2; bases outside the gene matches: 2. The CDR3 coding sequence is TGTGCCAGCAGCCGGACAGGGGGAAACTATGGCTACACCTTC. Amino acid sequence: CASSRTGGNYGYTF.

The V call is TRBV11-2, the J call TRBJ2-2; 8 bases align to TRBD2. The V and J ends lost 5 bases and 2 bases, in that order; junction bases with no gene match: 4. Germline assignment: CDR1 SGHAT and CDR2 FQNNGV. This CDR3 contains 15 residues. This CDR3 is CASSRGLENTGELFF. The CDR3 DNA reads TGTGCCAGCAGCCGGGGACTAGAAAACACCGGGGAGCTGTTTTTT.

This clonotype occurred a few times. This sequence joins TRBV5-1 and TRBJ2-3; no reliable D call. CDR1 is SGHRS and CDR2 is YFSETQ in the germline V gene. The CDR3 runs 16 residues. V was pared by 3 bases and J by 1 base, with 15 bases between. The CDR3 bases are TGCGCCAGCAGCTCGATCCCAACCCCTGGCACAGATACGCAGTATTTT. Encoded protein: CASSSIPTPGTDTQYF.

This clonotype was seen more than once but under ten times. The chain couples TRBV4-2 to TRBJ2-1; 7 bases fit TRBD2. V trimming: 0 bases; J trimming: 8 bases; junction bases outside the gene matches: 7. Germline-derived CDR1 and CDR2 are LGHNA and YNFKEQ. CDR3 length: 15 amino acids. CDR3 DNA: TGTGCCAGCAGCCAAGAGGCGGGCGGGAGCTATGAGCAGTTCTTC. Translation gives CASSQEAGGSYEQFF.

This chain joins TRBV7-2 and TRBJ2-1; 7 bases fit TRBD1. CDR3 length equals 15 residues. Germline lookup yields CDR1 SGHTA and CDR2 FQGNSA. The V gene end was trimmed by 2 bases and the J gene end by 6 bases; junction bases not matched to a gene: 7. This CDR3 is CASSLRVGGLNEQFF. In nucleotides, the CDR3 is TGTGCCAGCAGCTTAAGGGTAGGGGGCCTCAATGAGCAGTTCTTC.

This chain connects TRBV7-9 to TRBJ1-2; TRBD1 might be the D (5 bases). Trimming took off 5 bases at V and 6 bases at J, with 13 bases between the two ends. Germline CDR1 is SEHNR and CDR2 is FQNEAQ (reference sequence). The CDR3 length is 13 residues. In DNA form, the CDR3 reads TGTGCCAGCAGCGGGGGTCATGGGGATGGCTACACCTTC. It is translated as CASSGGHGDGYTF.